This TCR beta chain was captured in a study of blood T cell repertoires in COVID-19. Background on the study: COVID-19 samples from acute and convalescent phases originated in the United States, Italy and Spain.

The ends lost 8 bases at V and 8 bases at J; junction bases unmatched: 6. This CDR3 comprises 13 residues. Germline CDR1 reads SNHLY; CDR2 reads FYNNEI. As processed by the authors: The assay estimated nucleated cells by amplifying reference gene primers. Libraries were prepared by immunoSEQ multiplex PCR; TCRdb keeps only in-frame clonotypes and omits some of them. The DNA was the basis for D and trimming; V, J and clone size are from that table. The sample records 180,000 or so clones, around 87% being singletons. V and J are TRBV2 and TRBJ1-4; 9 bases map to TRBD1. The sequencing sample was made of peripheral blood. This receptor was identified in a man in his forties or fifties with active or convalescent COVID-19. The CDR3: CASGEQGAEKLFF. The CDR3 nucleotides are TGTGCCAGCGGGGAACAGGGGGCGGAAAAACTGTTTTTT.